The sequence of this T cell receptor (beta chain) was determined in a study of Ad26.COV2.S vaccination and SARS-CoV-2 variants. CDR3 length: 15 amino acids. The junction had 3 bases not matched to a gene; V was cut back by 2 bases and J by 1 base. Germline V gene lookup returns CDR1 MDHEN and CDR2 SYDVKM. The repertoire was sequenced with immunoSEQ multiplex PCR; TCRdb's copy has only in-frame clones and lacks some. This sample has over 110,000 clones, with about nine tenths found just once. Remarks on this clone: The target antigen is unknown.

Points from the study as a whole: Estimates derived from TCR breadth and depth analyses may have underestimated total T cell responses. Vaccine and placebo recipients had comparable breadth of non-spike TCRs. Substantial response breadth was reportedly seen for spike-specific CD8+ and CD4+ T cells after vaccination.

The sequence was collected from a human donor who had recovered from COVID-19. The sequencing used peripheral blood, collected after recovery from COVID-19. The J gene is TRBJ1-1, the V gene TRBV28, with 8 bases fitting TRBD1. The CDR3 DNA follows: TGTGCCAGCAGTTTACCAGGGGGCCGGAACACTGAAGCTTTCTTT. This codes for CASSLPGGRNTEAFF.